This TCR beta chain was documented in a study of T cell repertoires in cytomegalovirus infection. Across the study: It was recently identified HLA-C-restricted and well-studied HLA-B-restricted CMV epitopes that the study used. From public TCR beta signatures came an indication of both CMV infection and matching HLA type.

The CDR3 is 15 residues long. V shed 0 bases and J 0 bases; nucleotides not matched to a gene: 2. From germline, CDR1 is SGDLS and CDR2 YYNGEE. Notes on this clonotype: Its antigen is not identified.

Findings of the study overall: Identification of carriers of CMV plus the relevant HLA was achieved through cumulative public TCR beta family frequency. Dominating the ex vivo response were TCR beta clonotypes that were CMV-specific and HLA-C-restricted.

MiXCR, applied by TCRdb to the reads, yields one record per CDR3 protein. The table shows about 52,000 distinct CDR3 sequences, with around 20% occurring only once. Here the sequenced sample was CD8+ T cells from cultured PBMCs, taken from culture after CMV antigen stimulation. The rearrangement uses TRBV9 and TRBJ1-1; 7 bases fit TRBD1. The receptor was derived from a human donor in good health (CMV status not recorded). Some clones in this sample may be carry-over from other donors' samples. The CDR3 region has the DNA TGTGCCAGCAGCGTAGGGACAGGAGTGAACACTGAAGCTTTCTTT. Translating gives CASSVGTGVNTEAFF.